This is a list of T cell receptor beta chains from one sample in a study of regulatory T cells in long-lasting Graves disease. TCRdb reprocessed the multiplex PCR reads with MiXCR, giving one entry per CDR3 protein. This table holds roughly 560,000 distinct CDR3 sequences, about 12% found once. These data are also associated with another study on T cells in Graves' hyperthyroidism and ophthalmopathy.

This specimen consisted of peripheral blood mononuclear cells (PBMCs), obtained at new diagnosis, from a patient treated with antithyroid drugs. These receptors were collected from a woman aged 30 to 39 with Graves disease. Each CDR3 is given with its conserved first and last residue.

j_gene,v_gene,CDR3aa
TRBJ2-6,TRBV10-3,CAISDSLAGANVLTF
TRBJ2-7,TRBV6-1,CASRGERFGTSGTYEQYF
TRBJ2-4,TRBV20-1,CRASLSRGKGIQYF
TRBJ1-2,TRBV6-2/TRBV6-3,CASFGQGAVVYGYTF
TRBJ1-2,TRBV12-3/TRBV12-4,CASSAGTGVTYGYTF
TRBJ2-7,TRBV9,CASSVVGEGGEQYF
TRBJ2-7,TRBV20-1,CSARVTSYEQYF
TRBJ1-1,TRBV20-1,CSASNRGLGTEAFF
TRBJ2-7,TRBV30,CAWSALREKGEQYF
TRBJ1-2,TRBV2,CASRMGQGSYGYTF
TRBJ2-2,TRBV6-1,CASSWEGARTGELFF
TRBJ2-4,TRBV12-3/TRBV12-4,CASTQGNIQYF
TRBJ2-7,TRBV28,CASSLGQGSSYEQYF
TRBJ2-1,TRBV25-1,CASSEDLTYNEQFF
TRBJ2-1,TRBV7-9,CASSPTGTSFLGNNEQFF
TRBJ1-1,TRBV6-1,CASSERDGYEAFF
TRBJ2-1,TRBV28,CASSLYGSSYNEQFF
TRBJ2-1,TRBV24-1,CATSDLGGRNEQFF
TRBJ2-2,TRBV19,CASSTNLGGTNTGELFF
TRBJ1-1,TRBV2,CASSEVRAGGTEAFF
TRBJ2-2,TRBV3-1,CASSPTLNTGELFF
TRBJ1-5,TRBV12-3/TRBV12-4,CASTPVGGGKVSPQHF
TRBJ1-2,TRBV2,CASRPGRSMGYTF
TRBJ1-2,TRBV2,CASSDRARGYTF
TRBJ2-7,TRBV19,CASTVDGTFRDEQYF
TRBJ1-3,TRBV2,CASSYGLNSGNTIYF